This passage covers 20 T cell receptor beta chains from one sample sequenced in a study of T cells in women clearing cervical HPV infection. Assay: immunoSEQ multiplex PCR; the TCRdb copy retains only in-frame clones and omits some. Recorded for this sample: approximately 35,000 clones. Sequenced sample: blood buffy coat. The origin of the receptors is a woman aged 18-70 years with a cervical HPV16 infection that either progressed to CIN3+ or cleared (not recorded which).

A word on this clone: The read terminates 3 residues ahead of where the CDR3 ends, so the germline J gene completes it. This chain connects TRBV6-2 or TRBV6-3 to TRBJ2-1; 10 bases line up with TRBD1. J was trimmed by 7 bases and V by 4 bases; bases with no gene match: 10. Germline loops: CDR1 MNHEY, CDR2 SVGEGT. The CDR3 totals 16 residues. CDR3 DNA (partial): TGTGCCAGCAGTTCTCCTCGGACAGGGGGTTTGAATGAG. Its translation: CASSSPRTGGLNE. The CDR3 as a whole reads CASSSPRTGGLNEQFF.

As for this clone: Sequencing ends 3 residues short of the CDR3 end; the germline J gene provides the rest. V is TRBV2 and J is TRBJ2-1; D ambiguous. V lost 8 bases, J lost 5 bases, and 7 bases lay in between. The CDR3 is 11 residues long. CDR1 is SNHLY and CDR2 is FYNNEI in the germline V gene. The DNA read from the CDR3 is TGTGCCAGCGCGTTGCACAATGAG. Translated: CASALHNE. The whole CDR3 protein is CASALHNEQFF.

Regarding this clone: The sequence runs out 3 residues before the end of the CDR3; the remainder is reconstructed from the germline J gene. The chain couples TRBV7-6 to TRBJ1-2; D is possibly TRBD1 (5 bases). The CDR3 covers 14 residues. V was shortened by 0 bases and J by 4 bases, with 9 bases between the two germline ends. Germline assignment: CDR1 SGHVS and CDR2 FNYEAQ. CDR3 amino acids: CASSLAQGGYGYTF. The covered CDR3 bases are TGTGCCAGCAGCTTAGCCCAGGGTGGCTATGGC.

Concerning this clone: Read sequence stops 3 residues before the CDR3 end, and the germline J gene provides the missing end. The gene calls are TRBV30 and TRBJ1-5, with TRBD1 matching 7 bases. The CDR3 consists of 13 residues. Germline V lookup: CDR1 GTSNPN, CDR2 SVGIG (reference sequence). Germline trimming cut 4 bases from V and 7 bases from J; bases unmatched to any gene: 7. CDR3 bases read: TGTGCCTGGACAAGACAGGGCGGCCAGCCC. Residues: CAWTRQGGQP. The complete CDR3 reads CAWTRQGGQPQHF.

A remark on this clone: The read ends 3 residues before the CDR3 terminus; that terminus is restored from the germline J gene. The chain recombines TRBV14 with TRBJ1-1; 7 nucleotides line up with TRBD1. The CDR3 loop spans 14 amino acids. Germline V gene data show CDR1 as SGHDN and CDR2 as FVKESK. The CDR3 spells CASSHTGVVGLAFF. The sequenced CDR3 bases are TGTGCCAGCAGCCATACAGGGGTCGTGGGGTTA.

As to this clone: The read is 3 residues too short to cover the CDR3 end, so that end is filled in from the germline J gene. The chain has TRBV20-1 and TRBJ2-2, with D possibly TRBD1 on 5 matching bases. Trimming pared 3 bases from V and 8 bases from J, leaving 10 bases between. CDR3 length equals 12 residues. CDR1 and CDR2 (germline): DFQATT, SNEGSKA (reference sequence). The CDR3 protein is CSASKGKGELFF. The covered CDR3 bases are TGCAGTGCTAGTAAGGGGAAGGGGGAG.

CDR3 DNA, as far as it was read: TGTGCCAGCAGTCTCTCCTACGAG. Protein product: CASSLSYE. The full CDR3 reads CASSLSYEQYF. V gene TRBV27 combines with J gene TRBJ2-7; unclear D gene. The read ends 3 residues before the CDR3 terminus; that terminus is restored from the germline J gene. V was pared by 5 bases and J by 0 bases, with 2 bases between. The CDR3 has 11 amino acids. Germline V gives CDR1 MNHEY, CDR2 SMNVEV (reference sequence).

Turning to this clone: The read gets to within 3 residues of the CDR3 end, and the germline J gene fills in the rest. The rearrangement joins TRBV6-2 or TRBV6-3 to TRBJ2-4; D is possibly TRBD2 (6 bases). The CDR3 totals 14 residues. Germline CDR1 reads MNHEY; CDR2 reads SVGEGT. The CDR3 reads CASTQLSGGYGQYF. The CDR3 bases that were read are TGTGCCAGCACTCAACTTAGCGGCGGCTATGGT.

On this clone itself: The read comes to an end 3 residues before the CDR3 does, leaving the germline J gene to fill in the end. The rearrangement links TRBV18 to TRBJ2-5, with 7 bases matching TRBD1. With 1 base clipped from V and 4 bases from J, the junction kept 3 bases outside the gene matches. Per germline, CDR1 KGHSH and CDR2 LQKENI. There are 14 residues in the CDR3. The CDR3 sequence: CASSPRTGGETQYF. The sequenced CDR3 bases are TGTGCCAGCTCACCACGGACAGGTGGAGAGACC. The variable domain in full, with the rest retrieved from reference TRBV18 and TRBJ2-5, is NAGVMQNPRHLVRRRGQEARLRCSPMKGHSHVYWYRQLPEEGLKFMVYLQKENIIDESGMPKERFSAEFPKEGPSILRIQQVVRGDSAAYFCASSPRTGGETQYFGPGTRLLVL.

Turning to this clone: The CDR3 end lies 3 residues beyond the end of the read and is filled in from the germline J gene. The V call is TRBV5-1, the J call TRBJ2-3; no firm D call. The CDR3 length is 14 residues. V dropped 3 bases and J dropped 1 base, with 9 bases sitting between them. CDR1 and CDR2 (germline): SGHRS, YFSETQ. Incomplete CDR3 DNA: TGCGCCAGCAGCTCAGAGCAGGGCACAGATACG. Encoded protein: CASSSEQGTDT. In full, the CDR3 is CASSSEQGTDTQYF.

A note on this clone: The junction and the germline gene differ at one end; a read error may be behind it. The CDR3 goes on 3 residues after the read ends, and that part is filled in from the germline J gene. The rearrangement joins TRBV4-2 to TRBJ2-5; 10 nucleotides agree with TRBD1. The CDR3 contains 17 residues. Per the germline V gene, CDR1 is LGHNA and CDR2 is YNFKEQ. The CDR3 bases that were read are TGCGCCAGCAGCCAAGATCTGGGACAGGGGTATGGGGAGACC. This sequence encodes CASSQDLGQGYGET. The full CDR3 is CASSQDLGQGYGETQYF.

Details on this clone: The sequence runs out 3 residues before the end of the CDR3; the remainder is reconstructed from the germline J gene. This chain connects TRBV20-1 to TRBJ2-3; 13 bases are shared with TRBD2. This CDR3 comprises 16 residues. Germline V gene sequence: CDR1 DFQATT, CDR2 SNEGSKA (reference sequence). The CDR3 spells CSARGTSGGLQETQYF. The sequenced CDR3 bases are TGCAGTGCTAGAGGGACTAGCGGGGGCTTGCAAGAGACG.

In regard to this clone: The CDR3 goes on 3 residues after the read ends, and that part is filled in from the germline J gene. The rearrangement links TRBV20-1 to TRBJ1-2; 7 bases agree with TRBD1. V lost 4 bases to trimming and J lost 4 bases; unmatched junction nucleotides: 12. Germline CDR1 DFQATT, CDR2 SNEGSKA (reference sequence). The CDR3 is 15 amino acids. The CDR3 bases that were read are TGCAGTGCTAAAACCGGGACAGCCCTAGTCTATGGC. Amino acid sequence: CSAKTGTALVYG. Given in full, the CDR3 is CSAKTGTALVYGYTF.

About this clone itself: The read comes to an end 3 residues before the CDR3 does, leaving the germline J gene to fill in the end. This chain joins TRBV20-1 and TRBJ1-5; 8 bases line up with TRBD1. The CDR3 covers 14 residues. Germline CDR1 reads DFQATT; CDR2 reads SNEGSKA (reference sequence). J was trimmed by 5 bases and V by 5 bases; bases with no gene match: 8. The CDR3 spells CSASRTGSYQPQHF. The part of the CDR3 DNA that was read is TGCAGTGCTTCCCGGACAGGGTCTTATCAGCCC.

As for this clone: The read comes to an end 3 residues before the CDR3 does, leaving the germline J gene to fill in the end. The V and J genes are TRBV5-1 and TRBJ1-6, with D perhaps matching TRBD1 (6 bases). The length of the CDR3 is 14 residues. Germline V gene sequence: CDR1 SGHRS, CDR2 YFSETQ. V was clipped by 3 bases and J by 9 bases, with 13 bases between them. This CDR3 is CASSSGQQASPLHF. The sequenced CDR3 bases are TGCGCCAGCAGCTCCGGACAGCAGGCTTCACCC.

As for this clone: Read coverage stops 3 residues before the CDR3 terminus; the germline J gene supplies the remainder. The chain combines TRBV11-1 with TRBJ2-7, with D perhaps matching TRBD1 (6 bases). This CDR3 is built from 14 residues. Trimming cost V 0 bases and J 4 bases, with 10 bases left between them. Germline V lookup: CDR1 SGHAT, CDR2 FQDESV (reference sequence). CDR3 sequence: CASSLALGAYEQYF. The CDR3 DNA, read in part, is TGTGCCAGCAGCTTAGCCCTGGGGGCATACGAG.

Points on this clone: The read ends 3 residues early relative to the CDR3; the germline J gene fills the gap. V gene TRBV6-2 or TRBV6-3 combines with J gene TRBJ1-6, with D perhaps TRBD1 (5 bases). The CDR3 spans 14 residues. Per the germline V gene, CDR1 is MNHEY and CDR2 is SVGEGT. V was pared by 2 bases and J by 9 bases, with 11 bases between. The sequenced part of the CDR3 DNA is TGTGCCAGCAGTTACCGGATGAGGGGTTCACCC. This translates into CASSYRMRGSP. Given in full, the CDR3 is CASSYRMRGSPLHF.

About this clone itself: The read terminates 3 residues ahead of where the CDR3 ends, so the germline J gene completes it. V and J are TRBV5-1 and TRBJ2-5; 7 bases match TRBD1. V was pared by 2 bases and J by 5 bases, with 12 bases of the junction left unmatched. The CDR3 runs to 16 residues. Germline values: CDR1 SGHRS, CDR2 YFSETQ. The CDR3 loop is CASSFDRIGRGETQYF. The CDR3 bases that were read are TGCGCCAGCAGCTTTGACCGCATAGGCAGGGGGGAGACC.

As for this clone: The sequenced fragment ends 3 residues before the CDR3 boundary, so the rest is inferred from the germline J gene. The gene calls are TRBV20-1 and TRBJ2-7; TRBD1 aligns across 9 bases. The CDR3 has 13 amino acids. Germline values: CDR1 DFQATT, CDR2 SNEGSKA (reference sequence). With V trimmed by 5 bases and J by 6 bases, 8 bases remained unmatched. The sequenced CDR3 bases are TGCAGTGCTCGGGACAGGGAGAGGGTCGAG. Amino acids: CSARDRERVE. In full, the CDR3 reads CSARDRERVEQYF.

Incomplete CDR3 DNA: TGCAGCGTTGATCAAACACGGGGGGGC. Translation gives CSVDQTRGG. The CDR3, in full, reads CSVDQTRGGYTF. This rearrangement joins TRBV29-1 to TRBJ1-2, with a tentative D call TRBD1 (5 bases). The DNA ends 3 residues before the CDR3 does, and the rest of the CDR3 is filled in from the germline J gene. Germline V gene lookup returns CDR1 SQVTM and CDR2 ANQGSEA. The CDR3 totals 12 residues.